The rows below give T cell receptor beta chains drawn from one sample of a study of technical replicates of blood from a few donors. Sequencing used immunoSEQ multiplex PCR; TCRdb keeps in-frame clones, though not all of them. The sample includes over 70,000 clones, 95% of them seen just once. Sequencing input: T cells isolated from PBMCs. The receptors here all came from a human donor in good health. CDR3s include the opening cysteine and the closing phenylalanine or tryptophan. The order of the fields is D gene, J gene, CDR3 length, clone size, V gene, CDR3 protein, CDR3 DNA. A D gene is named only where the DNA matches it firmly. Where a row states a size, it is once, few, many or the class of an expanded clone; other rows omit it.

>TRBD1|TRBJ1-2|14|-|TRBV29-1
CSVTTGTGEGRYTF
TGCAGCGTAACCACCGGGACAGGGGAGGGGAGGTACACCTTC
>TRBD1|TRBJ2-5|15|-|TRBV6-1
CASSWTGGDSETQYF
TGTGCCAGCAGTTGGACAGGGGGCGATTCGGAGACCCAGTACTTC
>-|TRBJ1-1|14|-|TRBV6-1
CASSTTGTGTEAFF
TGTGCCAGCAGTACTACAGGGACGGGCACTGAAGCTTTCTTT
>-|TRBJ2-7|13|-|TRBV6-5
CASSLLRYYEQYF
TGTGCCAGCAGTCTACTCCGATACTACGAGCAGTACTTC
>TRBD1|TRBJ2-2|14|-|TRBV6-4
CASRGDREAGELFF
TGTGCCAGCCGCGGCGACAGGGAAGCCGGGGAGCTGTTTTTT
>-|TRBJ2-5|13|-|TRBV6-6
CASSPGWRETQYF
TGTGCCAGCAGTCCGGGTTGGAGAGAGACCCAGTACTTC
>TRBD1|TRBJ2-5|13|-|TRBV7-2
CASSWTGVETQYF
TGTGCCAGCAGCTGGACAGGGGTAGAGACCCAGTACTTC
>-|TRBJ2-7|14|-|TRBV6-5
CASSPGIEWGEQYF
TGTGCCAGCAGTCCCGGGATAGAATGGGGCGAGCAGTACTTC
>TRBD2|TRBJ2-3|13|-|TRBV29-1
CSPVTSGSNTQYF
TGCAGCCCTGTGACTAGCGGGAGCAATACGCAGTATTTT
>-|TRBJ1-3|18|-|TRBV15
CATSRVRLGPPGGNTIYF
TGTGCCACCAGCAGAGTTCGTCTGGGTCCCCCCGGGGGAAACACCATATATTTT
>TRBD2|TRBJ2-7|16|-|TRBV7-2
CASSSAGTSGPYEQYF
TGTGCCAGCAGCTCCGCCGGGACTAGCGGGCCCTACGAGCAGTACTTC
>-|TRBJ1-1|14|-|TRBV5-1
CASSLTGSNTEAFF
TGCGCCAGCAGCTTGACAGGGAGTAACACTGAAGCTTTCTTT
>TRBD2|TRBJ2-3|12|-|TRBV6-5
CASSFSGRAQYF
TGTGCCAGCAGTTTTAGCGGGAGGGCGCAGTATTTT
>-|TRBJ1-1|16|-|TRBV10-3
CAIRHGLQTGDTEAFF
TGTGCCATCAGACACGGGCTACAAACGGGGGACACTGAAGCTTTCTTT
>-|TRBJ2-2|13|-|TRBV5-1
CASSDLDTGELFF
TGCGCCAGCTCGGACTTGGACACCGGGGAGCTGTTTTTT
>TRBD2|TRBJ2-7|15|-|TRBV19
CASRKKAGGFDEQYF
TGTGCCAGTAGGAAAAAAGCGGGAGGCTTCGACGAGCAGTACTTC
>TRBD2|TRBJ2-3|17|-|TRBV30
CAWSLAGELMYTDTQYF
TGTGCCTGGAGTTTAGCGGGAGAATTAATGTATACAGATACGCAGTATTTT
>TRBD2|TRBJ2-7|17|-|TRBV5-6
CASKFGPKLTLAGPQYF
TGTGCCAGCAAATTTGGACCTAAACTTACTCTAGCGGGACCTCAGTACTTC
>TRBD2|TRBJ2-5|19|-|TRBV27
CASSLLRGGSDLNQETQYF
TGTGCCAGCAGTTTATTGAGGGGCGGGAGTGATCTGAACCAAGAGACCCAGTACTTC
>-|TRBJ1-5|13|-|TRBV19
CASSPHRDQPQHF
TGTGCCAGTAGTCCCCACAGGGATCAGCCCCAGCATTTT
>-|TRBJ1-5|15|-|TRBV4-3
CASSQEEGVGQPQHF
TGCGCCAGCAGCCAAGAAGAGGGAGTTGGGCAGCCCCAGCATTTT
>-|TRBJ2-7|12|once|TRBV25-1
CASSERAFEQYF
TGTGCCAGCAGTGAAAGAGCGTTCGAGCAGTACTTC
>-|TRBJ2-7|14|-|TRBV27
CASSLFGGSYEQYF
TGTGCCAGCAGTTTATTTGGCGGTTCCTACGAGCAGTACTTC
>-|TRBJ1-4|14|-|TRBV19
CASRAGTVNEKLFF
TGTGCCAGCCGGGCGGGGACGGTCAATGAAAAACTGTTTTTT
>TRBD1|TRBJ2-1|13|-|TRBV5-1
CASSFTGGNEQFF
TGCGCCAGCAGCTTCACAGGGGGCAATGAGCAGTTCTTC
>-|TRBJ1-2|15|-|TRBV27
CASSLSGYGVYGYTF
TGTGCCAGCAGTTTATCAGGGTACGGGGTCTATGGCTACACCTTC
>-|TRBJ2-1|10|-|TRBV7-9
CASSNNEQFF
TGTGCCAGCAGTAACAATGAGCAGTTCTTC
>-|TRBJ1-1|12|few|TRBV19
CASSRSRGEAFF
TGTGCCAGTAGTCGGTCAAGGGGTGAAGCTTTCTTT
>TRBD2|TRBJ2-3|14|-|TRBV27
CASRGTSAPDTQYF
TGTGCCAGCAGAGGGACTAGCGCCCCAGATACGCAGTATTTT
>-|TRBJ2-7|12|-|TRBV5-1
CASSLTVYEQYF
TGCGCCAGCAGCCTAACAGTCTACGAGCAGTACTTC
>TRBD2|TRBJ2-5|17|-|TRBV28
CATHTLAGRFYQETQYF
TGTGCCACGCACACGCTAGCGGGAAGATTTTACCAAGAGACCCAGTACTTC